The 29 T cell receptor beta chains reported below all come from one sample, sequenced in a study of T cell responses to AZD1222 COVID-19 vaccine. Only in-frame clones appear in the TCRdb table, and some are missing; sequencing was by immunoSEQ multiplex PCR. The table records more than 100,000 clones, roughly 91% of them present only once. The sequenced sample was peripheral blood, obtained 28 days after the second AZD1222 dose. The receptors were gathered from an adult who received the AZD1222 COVID-19 vaccine.

The rearrangement uses TRBV5-1 and TRBJ1-3, with D uncertain. Trimming removed 0 bases from V and 4 bases from J, with 11 bases in between. The germline gives CDR1 SGHRS, CDR2 YFSETQ. The CDR3 runs to 15 residues. Here the CDR3 reads CASSLGASGGNTIYF. CDR3 sequence (DNA): TGCGCCAGCAGCTTGGGTGCCTCGGGCGGAAACACCATATATTTT.

The rearrangement uses TRBV19 and TRBJ1-6; no reliable D call. Germline V CDR1 and CDR2: LNHDA, SQIVND (reference sequence). Trimming stripped 3 bases from V and 10 bases from J, with 13 bases between. This CDR3 spans 14 amino acids. In DNA form, the CDR3 reads TGTGCCAGTAGTATGGGAAACGGGGAGTCACCCCTCCACTTT. Translated, it gives CASSMGNGESPLHF.

The V gene is TRBV19, the J gene TRBJ1-3, with D perhaps matching TRBD1 (5 bases). This CDR3 has 14 residues. The V gene's germline CDR1 is LNHDA and CDR2 SQIVND (reference sequence). Trimming pared 4 bases from V and 3 bases from J, leaving 10 bases between. This chain's CDR3 is CASSSRGLGNTIYF. CDR3 bases: TGTGCCAGTAGTAGTAGGGGACTTGGAAACACCATATATTTT.

The chain has TRBV7-6 and TRBJ2-1, with TRBD2 matching 11 bases. With 3 bases clipped from V and 8 bases from J, the junction kept 12 bases outside the gene matches. The CDR3 is 17 residues long. CDR1 is SGHVS, CDR2 FNYEAQ, per germline. This CDR3 is CASSLGSGRDYNDEQFF. CDR3 coding DNA: TGTGCCAGCAGCTTGGGTAGCGGGAGGGATTATAACGATGAGCAGTTCTTC.

The chain has TRBV28 and TRBJ2-7; maybe TRBD2 (6 bases). There are 11 residues in the CDR3. Germline loops: CDR1 MDHEN, CDR2 SYDVKM. V was trimmed by 10 bases and J by 5 bases, leaving 12 bases between them. CDR3 in amino acids: CATAGPHEQYF. The CDR3 region has the DNA TGTGCCACCGCGGGACCGCACGAGCAGTACTTC.

The chain is built from TRBV28 and TRBJ1-4; D is perhaps TRBD1 (6 bases). The CDR3 is 16 residues long. The V gene lost 6 bases and the J gene lost 2 bases, with 16 bases spanning the gap. Germline assignment: CDR1 MDHEN and CDR2 SYDVKM. The CDR3 protein is CASRMDRFKTNEKLFF. CDR3 bases: TGTGCCAGCAGAATGGACAGATTTAAGACTAATGAAAAACTGTTTTTT.

V is TRBV11-1 and J is TRBJ2-1, with 9 bases lining up with TRBD1. J lost 6 bases, V lost 5 bases, and 11 bases had no gene match. CDR3 size: 16 residues. In germline, CDR1 is SGHAT, CDR2 FQDESV (reference sequence). As DNA, the CDR3 is TGTGCCAGCAGCGGCCCTCGACAGGGGGTGGGCAATGAGCAGTTCTTC. It translates to CASSGPRQGVGNEQFF.

The rearrangement uses TRBV7-2 and TRBJ2-3; a weak D match, TRBD2 (5 bases). V gave up 4 bases and J gave up 1 base, with 12 bases separating them. The V gene's germline CDR1 is SGHTA and CDR2 FQGNSA. The CDR3 is made up of 15 amino acids. Here the CDR3 DNA reads TGTGCCAGCAGCTCCCGGACTGGAGGCACAGATACGCAGTATTTT. Protein product: CASSSRTGGTDTQYF.

This chain joins TRBV7-6 and TRBJ1-4; D unresolved. The germline V and J ends were trimmed by 4 bases and 0 bases, with 18 bases remaining between them. There are 18 residues in the CDR3. Germline V lookup: CDR1 SGHVS, CDR2 FNYEAQ. CDR3 in DNA: TGTGCCAGCAGCTCATCGTACAGCGCATTTACAACTAATGAAAAACTGTTTTTT. This translates into CASSSSYSAFTTNEKLFF.

The rearrangement uses TRBV9 and TRBJ2-5, with D unclear. Trimming pared 0 bases from V and 8 bases from J, leaving 11 bases between. Per germline, CDR1 SGDLS and CDR2 YYNGEE. The CDR3 totals 13 residues. The DNA for the CDR3 is TGTGCCAGCAGCGTAGGAAGCCTTGACACCCAGTACTTC. Translated, it gives CASSVGSLDTQYF.

This rearrangement joins TRBV18 to TRBJ1-1, with D unresolved. CDR1 KGHSH and CDR2 LQKENI come from the germline V gene. V was shortened by 3 bases and J by 2 bases, with 19 bases between the two germline ends. The CDR3 covers 17 residues. The CDR3 loop is CASSPPKGVNPNTEAFF. In DNA form, the CDR3 reads TGTGCCAGCTCACCCCCCAAGGGCGTTAACCCCAACACTGAAGCTTTCTTT.

The V call is TRBV7-6, the J call TRBJ2-3; D unclear. V dropped 1 base and J dropped 2 bases, with 10 bases sitting between them. Per the germline V gene, CDR1 is SGHVS and CDR2 is FNYEAQ. This CDR3 has 15 residues. CDR3 amino acids: CASSLDRRYTDTQYF. The CDR3 DNA follows: TGTGCCAGCAGCTTAGATCGGAGATACACAGATACGCAGTATTTT.

In its sample, this clone was seen a few times. This same CDR3 is encoded by further DNA sequences in the sample. The chain employs TRBV30 and TRBJ2-5, with D uncertain. V was trimmed by 1 base and J by 4 bases, leaving 7 bases between them. This CDR3 has 12 amino acids. CDR1 and CDR2 (germline): GTSNPN, SVGIG (reference sequence). CDR3 DNA sequence: TGTGCCTGGAGTGGGCAAGGAGAGACCCAGTACTTC. Translation: CAWSGQGETQYF.

This chain links TRBV6-5 with TRBJ1-2; D remains unclear. Germline CDR1 is MNHEY and CDR2 is SVGAGI. The CDR3 has 15 residues. With 0 bases removed from V and 4 bases from J, the gap between germline ends came to 12 bases. The CDR3 protein is CASSYSRSGFYGYTF. The CDR3 DNA reads TGTGCCAGCAGTTACTCGAGGTCGGGATTCTATGGCTACACCTTC.

The chain carries TRBV5-1 and TRBJ2-3; 9 positions agree with TRBD1. This CDR3 spans 17 amino acids. The germline V gene encodes CDR1 SGHRS and CDR2 YFSETQ. Germline trimming cut 0 bases from V and 2 bases from J; bases unmatched to any gene: 7. The CDR3 here is CASSLGIGTGFTDTQYF. The CDR3 DNA reads TGCGCCAGCAGCTTGGGCATCGGGACAGGGTTCACAGATACGCAGTATTTT.

The rearrangement joins TRBV6-5 to TRBJ2-2, with D perhaps matching TRBD1 (5 bases). Germline V gives CDR1 MNHEY, CDR2 SVGAGI. This CDR3 has 15 residues. The germline V and J ends were trimmed by 6 bases and 4 bases, with 15 bases remaining between them. The CDR3, as DNA: TGTGCCAGCAGCGACTCAGGGAAGCGCACCGGGGAGCTGTTTTTT. Its protein product is CASSDSGKRTGELFF.

The rearrangement uses TRBV14 and TRBJ2-7; 9 positions match TRBD1. In germline, CDR1 is SGHDN, CDR2 FVKESK. CDR3 size: 14 residues. Trimming took 4 bases from V and 2 from J; bases not matched to a gene: 3. CDR3 in amino acids: CASSLGQGPYEQYF. The CDR3 DNA sequence: TGTGCCAGCAGCCTCGGACAGGGGCCCTACGAGCAGTACTTC.

The chain uses TRBV27 and TRBJ2-5; 14 bases align to TRBD2. The germline V gene has CDR1 MNHEY and CDR2 SMNVEV (reference sequence). The V segment lost 4 bases and the J segment 4 bases; nucleotides outside the gene matches: 8. The CDR3 loop spans 17 amino acids. This CDR3 is CASSSRLAGGIAETQYF. As DNA, the CDR3 is TGTGCCAGCAGTTCCCGACTAGCGGGAGGGATCGCAGAGACCCAGTACTTC.

V gene TRBV7-9 combines with J gene TRBJ2-1; tentative D call: TRBD2 (5 bases). This CDR3 region has 15 residues. Germline values: CDR1 SEHNR, CDR2 FQNEAQ (reference sequence). Trimming took off 5 bases at V and 7 bases at J, with 18 bases between the two ends. Written as DNA, the CDR3 is TGTGCCAGCAGCCCTCCCGGGATTACCATAAATGAGCAGTTCTTC. Encoded protein: CASSPPGITINEQFF.

V gene TRBV3-1 (or the pseudogene TRBV3-2) combines with J gene TRBJ1-5; no definite D call. V gave up 2 bases and J gave up 1 base, with 3 bases separating them. Germline CDR1 reads LGHDT; CDR2 reads YNNKEL (reference sequence). This CDR3 has 13 residues. CDR3 region: CASSQMSNQPQHF. CDR3 nucleotides: TGTGCCAGCAGCCAAATGAGCAATCAGCCCCAGCATTTT.

This chain links TRBV5-1 with TRBJ1-4; TRBD1 agrees at 8 bases. This CDR3 spans 15 amino acids. J gave up 6 bases and V 3 bases, and 7 bases lay outside the gene matches. CDR1 is SGHRS, CDR2 YFSETQ, per germline. CDR3 region: CASSYSQGAHEKLFF. In DNA form, the CDR3 reads TGCGCCAGCAGCTACAGTCAGGGGGCTCATGAAAAACTGTTTTTT.

The chain recombines TRBV9 with TRBJ2-5, with D perhaps TRBD1 (6 bases). Germline V gives CDR1 SGDLS, CDR2 YYNGEE. Trimming stripped 0 bases from V and 2 bases from J, with 11 bases between. CDR3 length: 15 residues. CDR3 protein: CASSVAGGRQETQYF. CDR3 coding DNA: TGTGCCAGCAGCGTAGCTGGGGGCCGGCAAGAGACCCAGTACTTC.

This chain connects TRBV6-5 to TRBJ1-1; D is unresolved. Trimming left V 7 bases short and J 1 base short, with 13 bases between. The CDR3 runs 14 residues. Germline V CDR1 and CDR2: MNHEY, SVGAGI. CDR3 sequence: CASKWSARNTEAFF. The CDR3 coding sequence is TGTGCCAGCAAATGGTCGGCCCGGAACACTGAAGCTTTCTTT.

The chain couples TRBV25-1 to TRBJ2-7, with D unclear. CDR1 MGHDK and CDR2 SYGVNS come from the germline V gene. With 3 bases removed from V and 1 base from J, the gap between germline ends came to 10 bases. CDR3 size: 14 residues. CDR3 coding DNA: TGTGCCAGCAGTGAGGGATCGTCTTCCTACGAGCAGTACTTC. It encodes CASSEGSSSYEQYF.

The chain links TRBV28 to TRBJ1-5; 9 bases fit TRBD1. The trim removed 2 bases at V and 7 bases at J, leaving 6 bases unmatched. The germline CDR1 and CDR2 sequences are MDHEN and SYDVKM. This CDR3 region has 15 residues. The DNA for the CDR3 is TGTGCCAGCAGTTTACTACAGGGGGCAGGGCAGCCCCAGCATTTT. Translating it yields CASSLLQGAGQPQHF.

The V gene is TRBV30, the J gene TRBJ1-4; 9 bases align to TRBD1. The CDR3 has 13 residues. V dropped 4 bases and J dropped 7; count of bases not matched to a gene: 4. CDR1 is GTSNPN and CDR2 is SVGIG in the germline V gene (reference sequence). For the CDR3, the DNA is TGTGCCTGGACCCGGGACAGGGCTGAAAAACTGTTTTTT. This translates into CAWTRDRAEKLFF. The whole variable domain, filled in from reference TRBV30 and TRBJ1-4, reads SQTIHQWPATLVQPVGSPLSLECTVEGTSNPNLYWYRQAAGRGLQLLFYSVGIGQISSEVPQNLSASRPQDRQFILSSKKLLLSDSGFYLCAWTRDRAEKLFFGSGTQLSVL.

J is TRBJ1-2 and V is TRBV18; D gene unclear. V was clipped by 1 base and J by 9 bases, with 15 bases between them. The CDR3 has 14 residues. CDR1 and CDR2 (germline): KGHSH, LQKENI. Here the CDR3 reads CASSPLDDSPSYTF. CDR3 bases: TGTGCCAGCTCACCACTAGACGACTCCCCAAGCTACACCTTC.

The CDR3 region is CASSPGGFEQYF. The CDR3 DNA is TGTGCCAGCTCACCTGGCGGGTTCGAGCAGTACTTC. The rearrangement uses TRBV18 and TRBJ2-7, with D possibly TRBD2 on 5 matching bases. With 3 bases removed from V and 6 bases from J, the gap between germline ends came to 9 bases. Germline CDR1 and CDR2: KGHSH and LQKENI. The CDR3 runs 12 residues.

The chain combines TRBV29-1 with TRBJ2-5; 8 positions agree with TRBD1. CDR1 is SQVTM and CDR2 is ANQGSEA in the germline V gene. V shed 1 base, J shed 5 bases, and the junction held 9 bases outside the gene matches. The CDR3 length is 15 residues. The CDR3 nucleotides read TGCAGCGTTGAAGTAGGGGGGACAGGTCCGGAGACCCAGTACTTC. Protein sequence: CSVEVGGTGPETQYF.